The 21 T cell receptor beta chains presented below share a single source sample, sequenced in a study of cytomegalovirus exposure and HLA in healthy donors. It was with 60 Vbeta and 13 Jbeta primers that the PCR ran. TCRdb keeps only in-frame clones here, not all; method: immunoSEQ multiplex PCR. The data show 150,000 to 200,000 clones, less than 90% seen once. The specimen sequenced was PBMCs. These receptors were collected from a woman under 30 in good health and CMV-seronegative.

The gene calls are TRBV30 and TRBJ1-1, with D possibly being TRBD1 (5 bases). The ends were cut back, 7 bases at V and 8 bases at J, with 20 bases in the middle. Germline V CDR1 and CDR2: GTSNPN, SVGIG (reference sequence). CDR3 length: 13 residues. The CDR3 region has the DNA TGTGCCTCGTTGTTTGGGGCAGGTTCGGAAGCTTTCTTT. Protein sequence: CASLFGAGSEAFF.

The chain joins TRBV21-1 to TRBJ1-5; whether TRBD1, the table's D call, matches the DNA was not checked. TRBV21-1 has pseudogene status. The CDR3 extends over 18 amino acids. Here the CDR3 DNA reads TGTGCCAGCAGCAAAGCCTTCCTTCAGGGCCGGTTCGGTCAGCCCCAGCATTTT. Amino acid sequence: CASSKAFLQGRFGQPQHF.

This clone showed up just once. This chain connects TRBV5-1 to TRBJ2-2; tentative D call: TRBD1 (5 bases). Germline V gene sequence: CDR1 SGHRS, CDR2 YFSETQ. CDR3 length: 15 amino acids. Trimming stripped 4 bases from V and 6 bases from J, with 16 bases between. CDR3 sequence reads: CASSQGHVNSGELFF. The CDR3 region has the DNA TGCGCCAGCAGCCAAGGACACGTGAATTCCGGGGAGCTGTTTTTT.

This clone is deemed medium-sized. CDR3 region: CASSDEPGEYNEQFF. The CDR3 bases are TGTGCCAGCAGTGACGAGCCGGGGGAATACAATGAGCAGTTCTTC. The chain links TRBV6-4 to TRBJ2-1, with D possibly being TRBD2 (6 bases). Germline lookup yields CDR1 MRHNA and CDR2 SNTAGT. Trimming shortened V by 2 bases and J by 4 bases, and 12 bases separated the two germline ends. CDR3 length: 15 amino acids.

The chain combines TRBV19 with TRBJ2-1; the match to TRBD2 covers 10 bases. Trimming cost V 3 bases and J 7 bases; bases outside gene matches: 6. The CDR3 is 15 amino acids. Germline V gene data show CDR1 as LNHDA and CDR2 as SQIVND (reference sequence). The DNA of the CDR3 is TGTGCCAGTAGTATTCGAAGCGGGGGGGGAAATGAGCAGTTCTTC. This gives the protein CASSIRSGGGNEQFF.

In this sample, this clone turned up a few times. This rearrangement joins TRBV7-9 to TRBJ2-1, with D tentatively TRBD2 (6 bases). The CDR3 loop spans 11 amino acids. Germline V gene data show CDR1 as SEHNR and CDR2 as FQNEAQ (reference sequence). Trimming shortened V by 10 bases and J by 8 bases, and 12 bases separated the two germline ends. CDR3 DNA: TGTGCCACCGGAGGGCCTTATGAGCAGTTCTTC. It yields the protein CATGGPYEQFF.

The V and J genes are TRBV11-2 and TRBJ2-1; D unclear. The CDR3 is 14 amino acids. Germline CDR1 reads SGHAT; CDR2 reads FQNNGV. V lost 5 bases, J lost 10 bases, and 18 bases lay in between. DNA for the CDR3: TGTGCCAGCAGCCCCCAAATTAGTCCCTGGGAGCAGTTCTTC. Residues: CASSPQISPWEQFF. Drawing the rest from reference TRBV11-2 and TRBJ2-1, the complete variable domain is EAGVAQSPRYKIIEKRQSVAFWCNPISGHATLYWYQQILGQGPKLLIQFQNNGVVDDSQLPKDRFSAERLKGVDSTLKIQPAKLEDSAVYLCASSPQISPWEQFFGPGTRLTVL.

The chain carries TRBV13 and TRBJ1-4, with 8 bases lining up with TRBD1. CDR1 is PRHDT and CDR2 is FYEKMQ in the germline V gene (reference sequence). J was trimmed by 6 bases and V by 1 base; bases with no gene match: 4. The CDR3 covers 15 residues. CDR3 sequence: CASSLAGQGDEKLFF. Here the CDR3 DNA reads TGTGCCAGCAGCTTAGCCGGACAGGGAGATGAAAAACTGTTTTTT. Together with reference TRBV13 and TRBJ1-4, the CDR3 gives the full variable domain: AAGVIQSPRHLIKEKRETATLKCYPIPRHDTVYWYQQGPGQDPQFLISFYEKMQSDKGSIPDRFSAQQFSDYHSELNMSSLELGDSALYFCASSLAGQGDEKLFFGSGTQLSVL.

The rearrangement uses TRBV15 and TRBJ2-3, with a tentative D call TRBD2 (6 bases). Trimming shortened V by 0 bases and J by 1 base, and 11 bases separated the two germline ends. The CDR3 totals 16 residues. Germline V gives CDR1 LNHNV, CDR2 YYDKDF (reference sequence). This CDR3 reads CATSRDKRRGTDTQYF. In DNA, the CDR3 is TGTGCCACCAGCAGAGATAAGCGGAGGGGCACAGATACGCAGTATTTT.

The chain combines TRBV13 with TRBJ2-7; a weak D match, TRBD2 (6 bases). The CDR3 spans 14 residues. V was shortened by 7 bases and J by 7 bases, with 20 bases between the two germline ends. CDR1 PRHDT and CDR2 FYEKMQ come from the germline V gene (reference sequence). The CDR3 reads CASNLRDSPQEQYF. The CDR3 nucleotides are TGTGCCAGCAACCTCCGGGACTCCCCCCAGGAGCAGTACTTC.

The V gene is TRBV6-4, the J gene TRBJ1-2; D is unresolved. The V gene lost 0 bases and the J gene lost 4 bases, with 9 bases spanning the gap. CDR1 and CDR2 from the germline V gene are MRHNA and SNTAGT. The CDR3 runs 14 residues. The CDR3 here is CASSDSASSYGYTF. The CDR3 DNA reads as TGTGCCAGCAGTGACTCGGCCAGTTCCTATGGCTACACCTTC.

CDR3 residues: CASSPRRGGASILSYEQYF. As DNA, the CDR3 is TGTGCCAGCAGTCCCCGTCGAGGGGGCGCCTCTATTCTATCCTACGAGCAGTACTTC. The V and J genes are TRBV27 and TRBJ2-7; 7 bases are a match to TRBD1. CDR3 length equals 19 residues. In germline, CDR1 is MNHEY, CDR2 SMNVEV (reference sequence). V lost 5 bases to trimming and J lost 1 base; unmatched junction nucleotides: 20.

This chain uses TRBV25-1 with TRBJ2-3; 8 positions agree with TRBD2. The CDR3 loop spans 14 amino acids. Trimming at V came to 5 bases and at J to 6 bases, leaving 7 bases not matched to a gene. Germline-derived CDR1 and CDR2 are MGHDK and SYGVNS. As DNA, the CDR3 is TGTGCCAGCAGTACCGGGACTAGAGGGGATACGCAGTATTTT. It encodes CASSTGTRGDTQYF.

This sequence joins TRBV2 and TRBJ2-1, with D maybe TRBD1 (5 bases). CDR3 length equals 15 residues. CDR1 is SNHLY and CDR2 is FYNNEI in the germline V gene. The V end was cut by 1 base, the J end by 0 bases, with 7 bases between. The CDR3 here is CASSEVQDSYNEQFF. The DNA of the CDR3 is TGTGCCAGCAGTGAAGTACAGGACTCCTACAATGAGCAGTTCTTC.

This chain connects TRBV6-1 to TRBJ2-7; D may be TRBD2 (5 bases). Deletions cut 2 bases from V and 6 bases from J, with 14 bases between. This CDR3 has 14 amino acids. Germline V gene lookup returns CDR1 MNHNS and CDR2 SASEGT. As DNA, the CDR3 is TGTGCCAGCAGTGAATTTTTCGGGGTCGGCGAGCAGTACTTC. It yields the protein CASSEFFGVGEQYF.

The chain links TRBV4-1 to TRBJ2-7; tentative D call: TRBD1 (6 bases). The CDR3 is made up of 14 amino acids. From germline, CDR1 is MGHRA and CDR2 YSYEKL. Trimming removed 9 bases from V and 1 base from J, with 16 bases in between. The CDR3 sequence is CASSRTAVSYEQYF. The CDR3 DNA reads TGCGCCAGTAGTCGGACAGCCGTTTCCTACGAGCAGTACTTC.

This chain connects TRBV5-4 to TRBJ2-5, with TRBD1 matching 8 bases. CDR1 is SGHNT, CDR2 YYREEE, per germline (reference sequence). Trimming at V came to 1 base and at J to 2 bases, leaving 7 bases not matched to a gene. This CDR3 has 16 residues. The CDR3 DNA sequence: TGTGCCAGCAGCTTGAGGACAGGGACGTTACAAGAGACCCAGTACTTC. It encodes CASSLRTGTLQETQYF.

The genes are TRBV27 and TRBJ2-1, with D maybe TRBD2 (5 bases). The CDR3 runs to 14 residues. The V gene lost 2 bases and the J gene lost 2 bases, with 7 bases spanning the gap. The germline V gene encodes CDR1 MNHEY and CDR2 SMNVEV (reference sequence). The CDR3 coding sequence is TGTGCCAGCAGTTTAGCGGGCGCCTACAATGAGCAGTTCTTC. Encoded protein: CASSLAGAYNEQFF.

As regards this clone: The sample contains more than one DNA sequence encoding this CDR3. The CDR3 loop is CASSQPFPRGSGKRDTQYF. Written as DNA, the CDR3 is TGCGCCAGCAGCCAACCATTCCCCCGGGGTAGCGGGAAGAGAGATACGCAGTATTTT. The chain uses TRBV4-1 and TRBJ2-3, with 8 bases matching TRBD2. The V gene's germline CDR1 is MGHRA and CDR2 YSYEKL. Germline trimming cut 2 bases from V and 5 bases from J; bases unmatched to any gene: 18. The CDR3 extends over 19 amino acids.

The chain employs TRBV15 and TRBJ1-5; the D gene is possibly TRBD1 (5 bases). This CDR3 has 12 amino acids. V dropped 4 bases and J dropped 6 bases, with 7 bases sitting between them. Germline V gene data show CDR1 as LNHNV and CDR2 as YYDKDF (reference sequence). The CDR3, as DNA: TGTGCCACCAGCAACCAGGGTCAGCCCCAGCATTTT. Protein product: CATSNQGQPQHF.

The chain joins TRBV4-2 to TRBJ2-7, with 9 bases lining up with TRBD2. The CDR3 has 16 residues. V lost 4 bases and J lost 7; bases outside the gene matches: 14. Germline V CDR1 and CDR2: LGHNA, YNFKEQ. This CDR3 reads CASSPASGAGPEEQYF. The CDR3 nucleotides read TGTGCCAGCAGCCCGGCTAGCGGGGCGGGTCCGGAGGAGCAGTACTTC.